Listed below are T cell receptor beta chains from one sample, sequenced in a study of spatial heterogeneity in lung cancer. One entry per CDR3 protein, called by TCRdb with MiXCR from the 5' RACE reads. The data show approximately 3,800 distinct CDR3 sequences, roughly a sixth seen once. The specimen comprised PBMCs, sampled at surgery. These receptors all come from a male donor with early-stage non-small cell lung cancer. Both conserved end residues are part of each CDR3. A D gene is named only where the DNA matches it firmly. A row's size may be missing; if present it is once, few, many or a size class.

d_call: .
clone_size: large
v_call: TRBV5-4
j_call: TRBJ2-3
cdr3_aa: CASSLGGDTQYF
cdr3_nt: TGTGCCAGCAGCTTGGGAGGAGATACGCAGTATTTT

d_call: TRBD2
clone_size: many
v_call: TRBV7-2
j_call: TRBJ2-7
cdr3_aa: CASTSLAGGDEQYF
cdr3_nt: TGTGCCAGCACTAGCCTAGCGGGAGGGGACGAGCAGTACTTC

d_call: .
clone_size: .
v_call: TRBV19
j_call: TRBJ1-5
cdr3_aa: CASSISGGQPQHF
cdr3_nt: TGTGCCAGTAGTATCTCTGGAGGTCAGCCCCAGCATTTT

d_call: TRBD1
clone_size: .
v_call: TRBV6-6
j_call: TRBJ1-3
cdr3_aa: CASSYSTGARRYGNTIYF
cdr3_nt: TGTGCCAGCAGTTACTCGACAGGGGCCCGTCGATATGGAAACACCATATATTTT

d_call: .
clone_size: .
v_call: TRBV20-1
j_call: TRBJ1-1
cdr3_aa: CSASPGINTEAFF
cdr3_nt: TGCAGTGCTAGCCCGGGAATAAACACTGAAGCTTTCTTT

d_call: .
clone_size: few
v_call: TRBV3-1
j_call: TRBJ1-1
cdr3_aa: CASSQPGMNTEAFF
cdr3_nt: TGTGCCAGCAGCCAGCCAGGAATGAACACTGAAGCTTTCTTT

d_call: TRBD2
clone_size: .
v_call: TRBV28
j_call: TRBJ2-7
cdr3_aa: CASSPPGLKNEQYF
cdr3_nt: TGTGCCAGCAGTCCGCCGGGACTAAAGAACGAGCAGTACTTC

d_call: .
clone_size: many
v_call: TRBV5-1
j_call: TRBJ2-1
cdr3_aa: CASSLEGKHNEQFF
cdr3_nt: TGCGCCAGCAGCTTGGAGGGGAAACACAATGAGCAGTTCTTC

d_call: TRBD2
clone_size: .
v_call: TRBV2
j_call: TRBJ2-1
cdr3_aa: CASSERWAGGLNERFF
cdr3_nt: TGTGCCAGCAGTGAACGTTGGGCGGGGGGTCTCAATGAGCGGTTCTTC

d_call: .
clone_size: .
v_call: TRBV19
j_call: TRBJ1-5
cdr3_aa: CAARQANQPQHF
cdr3_nt: TGTGCCGCAAGACAGGCTAATCAGCCCCAGCATTTT

d_call: .
clone_size: many
v_call: TRBV23-1
j_call: TRBJ2-5
cdr3_aa: CASSQVPGTGRETQYF
cdr3_nt: TGCGCCAGCAGTCAGGTTCCCGGGACTGGTCGAGAGACCCAGTACTTC

d_call: .
clone_size: many
v_call: TRBV5-1
j_call: TRBJ2-5
cdr3_aa: CASSGWGGETQYF
cdr3_nt: TGCGCCAGCAGCGGCTGGGGTGGTGAGACCCAGTACTTC

d_call: .
clone_size: many
v_call: TRBV27
j_call: TRBJ1-5
cdr3_aa: CASSLIGPGFYSNQPQHF
cdr3_nt: TGTGCCAGCAGTTTAATAGGCCCGGGCTTCTACAGCAATCAGCCCCAGCATTTT

d_call: .
clone_size: many
v_call: TRBV28
j_call: TRBJ2-5
cdr3_aa: CASSLQGGSETQYF
cdr3_nt: TGTGCCAGCAGTTTACAGGGGGGAAGCGAGACCCAGTACTTC

d_call: TRBD1
clone_size: many
v_call: TRBV29-1
j_call: TRBJ2-7
cdr3_aa: CSVAGTGFVSYEQYF
cdr3_nt: TGCAGCGTTGCCGGGACAGGGTTCGTCTCCTACGAGCAGTACTTC

d_call: .
clone_size: .
v_call: TRBV27
j_call: TRBJ2-7
cdr3_aa: CASRVGRGPYEQYF
cdr3_nt: TGTGCCAGCCGAGTGGGAAGGGGTCCATACGAGCAGTACTTC

d_call: TRBD2
clone_size: .
v_call: TRBV23-1
j_call: TRBJ2-5
cdr3_aa: CARGLAGARAVETQYF
cdr3_nt: TGCGCCAGAGGTCTAGCGGGGGCCAGAGCGGTGGAGACCCAGTACTTC

d_call: TRBD2
clone_size: many
v_call: TRBV6-5
j_call: TRBJ2-7
cdr3_aa: CASSIFSGIGYEQYF
cdr3_nt: TGTGCCAGCAGTATATTTAGCGGGATTGGCTACGAGCAGTACTTC

d_call: .
clone_size: once
v_call: TRBV6-2/TRBV6-3
j_call: TRBJ1-1
cdr3_aa: CASSYGTEAFF
cdr3_nt: TGTGCCAGCAGTTACGGGACTGAAGCTTTCTTT

d_call: .
clone_size: many
v_call: TRBV29-1
j_call: TRBJ2-2
cdr3_aa: CSVAPHGSGGELFF
cdr3_nt: TGCAGCGTTGCCCCACACGGATCCGGCGGGGAGCTGTTTTTT

d_call: .
clone_size: medium-sized
v_call: TRBV7-2
j_call: TRBJ2-3
cdr3_aa: CATSRGYTDTQYF
cdr3_nt: TGTGCCACCTCGCGGGGCTACACAGATACGCAGTATTTT

d_call: .
clone_size: many
v_call: TRBV28
j_call: TRBJ1-4
cdr3_aa: CASSLPTRATNEKLFF
cdr3_nt: TGTGCCAGCAGTTTGCCTACACGGGCAACTAATGAAAAACTGTTTTTT

d_call: TRBD1
clone_size: .
v_call: TRBV12-3/TRBV12-4
j_call: TRBJ2-7
cdr3_aa: CASSLGDRSSEQYF
cdr3_nt: TGTGCCAGCAGCCTAGGGGACAGGTCGAGCGAGCAGTACTTC

d_call: .
clone_size: many
v_call: TRBV7-9
j_call: TRBJ2-1
cdr3_aa: CASSLDVAVHNEQFF
cdr3_nt: TGTGCCAGCAGCTTAGATGTAGCGGTTCACAATGAGCAGTTCTTC

d_call: TRBD2
clone_size: .
v_call: TRBV6-6
j_call: TRBJ2-7
cdr3_aa: CASSRRGGSYEQYF
cdr3_nt: TGTGCCAGCAGTAGGCGGGGGGGCTCCTACGAGCAGTACTTC

d_call: .
clone_size: once
v_call: TRBV18
j_call: TRBJ1-5
cdr3_aa: CASSPFWSGVDQPQHF
cdr3_nt: TGTGCCAGCTCACCCTTCTGGTCAGGGGTCGATCAGCCCCAGCATTTT

d_call: TRBD1
clone_size: many
v_call: TRBV12-3/TRBV12-4
j_call: TRBJ1-2
cdr3_aa: CASSLIRTGTGYTF
cdr3_nt: TGTGCCAGCAGTTTAATCAGGACAGGGACTGGCTACACCTTC

d_call: .
clone_size: many
v_call: TRBV5-1
j_call: TRBJ2-3
cdr3_aa: CASSLFGGPTDTQYF
cdr3_nt: TGCGCCAGCAGCTTGTTCGGTGGACCCACAGATACGCAGTATTTT

d_call: .
clone_size: many
v_call: TRBV28
j_call: TRBJ1-5
cdr3_aa: CASSRGFGNQPQHF
cdr3_nt: TGTGCCAGCAGCCGGGGTTTTGGCAATCAGCCCCAGCATTTT

d_call: TRBD2
clone_size: many
v_call: TRBV6-2/TRBV6-3
j_call: TRBJ2-5
cdr3_aa: CASILAGGETQYF
cdr3_nt: TGTGCCAGCATCCTAGCGGGAGGCGAGACCCAGTACTTC

d_call: TRBD2
clone_size: .
v_call: TRBV18
j_call: TRBJ2-1
cdr3_aa: CASSPGLAVSSYNEQFF
cdr3_nt: TGTGCCAGCTCACCGGGACTAGCGGTAAGCTCCTACAATGAGCAGTTCTTC

d_call: .
clone_size: .
v_call: TRBV16
j_call: TRBJ2-5
cdr3_aa: CATSPSRGETQYF
cdr3_nt: TGTGCCACCAGTCCATCGAGGGGGGAGACCCAGTACTTC

d_call: TRBD2
clone_size: many
v_call: TRBV20-1
j_call: TRBJ2-1
cdr3_aa: CSAGGLAGDNEQFF
cdr3_nt: TGCAGTGCCGGGGGACTAGCGGGAGATAATGAGCAGTTCTTC

d_call: .
clone_size: .
v_call: TRBV7-2
j_call: TRBJ2-1
cdr3_aa: CASRGTGRNEQFF
cdr3_nt: TGTGCCAGCAGGGGAACAGGGCGCAATGAGCAGTTCTTC

d_call: .
clone_size: many
v_call: TRBV5-1
j_call: TRBJ2-2
cdr3_aa: CASSAGQNTGELFF
cdr3_nt: TGCGCCAGCAGCGCGGGACAGAACACCGGGGAGCTGTTTTTT

d_call: .
clone_size: large
v_call: TRBV7-9
j_call: TRBJ2-7
cdr3_aa: CASSSQGKTSYEQYF
cdr3_nt: TGTGCCAGCAGCTCTCAGGGGAAGACCTCCTACGAGCAGTACTTC

d_call: .
clone_size: many
v_call: TRBV29-1
j_call: TRBJ2-1
cdr3_aa: CSVVAGIGNEQFF
cdr3_nt: TGCAGCGTGGTGGCGGGGATCGGCAATGAGCAGTTCTTC

d_call: .
clone_size: many
v_call: TRBV7-2
j_call: TRBJ2-3
cdr3_aa: CASSVPRGAQYF
cdr3_nt: TGTGCCAGCAGCGTCCCTAGGGGTGCGCAGTATTTT

d_call: .
clone_size: .
v_call: TRBV5-5
j_call: TRBJ2-5
cdr3_aa: CASSLWDLQETQYF
cdr3_nt: TGTGCCAGCAGCTTGTGGGACTTACAAGAGACCCAGTACTTC

d_call: .
clone_size: many
v_call: TRBV18
j_call: TRBJ2-3
cdr3_aa: CASSRIGVNVDTQYF
cdr3_nt: TGTGCCAGCTCACGGATCGGGGTGAATGTGGATACGCAGTATTTT

d_call: .
clone_size: large
v_call: TRBV5-1
j_call: TRBJ2-3
cdr3_aa: CASSLETTSTDTQYF
cdr3_nt: TGCGCCAGCAGCTTGGAAACCACTAGCACAGATACTCAGTATTTT

d_call: .
clone_size: few
v_call: TRBV7-9
j_call: TRBJ2-2
cdr3_aa: CATSPQGSTGELFF
cdr3_nt: TGTGCCACCAGCCCGCAGGGAAGCACCGGGGAGCTGTTTTTT

d_call: .
clone_size: many
v_call: TRBV28
j_call: TRBJ1-1
cdr3_aa: CASSYEANTEAFF
cdr3_nt: TGTGCCAGCAGTTACGAGGCGAACACTGAAGCTTTCTTT

d_call: .
clone_size: few
v_call: TRBV30
j_call: TRBJ2-2
cdr3_aa: CAWSLMNTGELFF
cdr3_nt: TGTGCCTGGAGTTTAATGAACACCGGGGAGCTGTTTTTT

d_call: TRBD2
clone_size: many
v_call: TRBV7-8
j_call: TRBJ2-7
cdr3_aa: CASSRVGRETGNEQYF
cdr3_nt: TGTGCCAGCAGCCGTGTGGGGAGGGAAACCGGCAACGAGCAGTACTTC

d_call: .
clone_size: medium-sized
v_call: TRBV20-1
j_call: TRBJ1-1
cdr3_aa: CSARLSFGELENTEAFF
cdr3_nt: TGCAGTGCTAGATTGTCCTTTGGGGAACTGGAGAACACTGAAGCTTTCTTT

d_call: .
clone_size: .
v_call: TRBV19
j_call: TRBJ1-2
cdr3_aa: CASSDGAHYGYTF
cdr3_nt: TGTGCCAGTAGTGATGGGGCCCACTATGGCTACACCTTC

d_call: TRBD2
clone_size: many
v_call: TRBV4-3
j_call: TRBJ2-1
cdr3_aa: CASSQGRIAGGYNEQFF
cdr3_nt: TGCGCCAGCAGCCAAGGTCGTATAGCGGGGGGGTACAATGAGCAGTTCTTC

d_call: .
clone_size: many
v_call: TRBV20-1
j_call: TRBJ2-1
cdr3_aa: CSARDGHKYNEQFF
cdr3_nt: TGCAGTGCTCGGGATGGACACAAATACAATGAGCAGTTCTTC

d_call: TRBD2
clone_size: few
v_call: TRBV5-1
j_call: TRBJ2-3
cdr3_aa: CASSWGLAGGTDTQYF
cdr3_nt: TGCGCCAGCAGCTGGGGACTAGCGGGGGGTACAGATACGCAGTATTTT

d_call: TRBD2
clone_size: many
v_call: TRBV4-3
j_call: TRBJ2-1
cdr3_aa: CASSQELAGYNEQFF
cdr3_nt: TGCGCCAGCAGCCAAGAACTAGCGGGGTACAATGAGCAGTTCTTC

d_call: TRBD2
clone_size: many
v_call: TRBV28
j_call: TRBJ2-3
cdr3_aa: CASSSPLALVSADTQYF
cdr3_nt: TGTGCCAGCAGTTCCCCACTAGCGTTGGTGTCTGCAGATACGCAGTATTTT

d_call: .
clone_size: .
v_call: TRBV29-1
j_call: TRBJ2-7
cdr3_aa: CSVVTALYEQYF
cdr3_nt: TGCAGCGTCGTGACGGCCCTCTACGAGCAGTACTTC

d_call: TRBD1
clone_size: many
v_call: TRBV23-1
j_call: TRBJ2-7
cdr3_aa: CASTLGPRDRAVVHEQYF
cdr3_nt: TGCGCCAGCACCCTCGGACCCCGGGACAGGGCCGTGGTGCACGAGCAGTACTTC

d_call: .
clone_size: medium-sized
v_call: TRBV6-2/TRBV6-3
j_call: TRBJ2-3
cdr3_aa: CASRTGETDTDTQYF
cdr3_nt: TGTGCCAGTAGGACGGGAGAAACCGACACAGATACGCAGTATTTT